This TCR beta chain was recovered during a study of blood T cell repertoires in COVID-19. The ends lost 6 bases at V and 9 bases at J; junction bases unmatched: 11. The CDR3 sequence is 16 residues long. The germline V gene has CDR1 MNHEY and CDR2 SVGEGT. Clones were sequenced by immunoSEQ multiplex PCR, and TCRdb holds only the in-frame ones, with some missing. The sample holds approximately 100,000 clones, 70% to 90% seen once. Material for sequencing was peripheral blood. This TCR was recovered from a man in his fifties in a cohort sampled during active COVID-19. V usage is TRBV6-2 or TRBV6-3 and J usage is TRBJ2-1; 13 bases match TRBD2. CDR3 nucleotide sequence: TGTGCCAGCAGATACGGGGGACTAGCGGGGAGTAGTGAGCAGTTCTTC. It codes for CASRYGGLAGSSEQFF.